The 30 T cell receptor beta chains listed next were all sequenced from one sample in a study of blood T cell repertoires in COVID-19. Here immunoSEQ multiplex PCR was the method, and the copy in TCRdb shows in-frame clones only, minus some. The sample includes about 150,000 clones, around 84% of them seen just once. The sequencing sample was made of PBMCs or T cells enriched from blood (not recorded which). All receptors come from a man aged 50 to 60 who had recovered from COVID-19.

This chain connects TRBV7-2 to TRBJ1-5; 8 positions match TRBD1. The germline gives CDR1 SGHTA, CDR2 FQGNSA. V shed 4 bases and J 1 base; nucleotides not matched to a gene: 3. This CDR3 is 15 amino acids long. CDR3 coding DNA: TGTGCCAGCAGCTCCCAGGGGGCAAGCAATCAGCCCCAGCATTTT. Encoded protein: CASSSQGASNQPQHF.

The chain's CDR3 is CASSPLGAGTNTGELFF. CDR3 sequence (DNA): TGCGCCAGCAGCCCGCTTGGGGCAGGCACGAACACCGGGGAGCTGTTTTTT. The chain joins TRBV4-1 to TRBJ2-2; a weak D match, TRBD1 (5 bases). Germline CDR1 is MGHRA and CDR2 is YSYEKL. With 4 bases removed from V and 0 bases from J, the gap between germline ends came to 15 bases. The CDR3 consists of 17 residues.

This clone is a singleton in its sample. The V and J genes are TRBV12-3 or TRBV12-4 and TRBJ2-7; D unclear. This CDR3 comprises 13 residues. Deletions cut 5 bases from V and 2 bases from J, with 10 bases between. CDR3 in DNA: TGTGCCAGCAGTCGGCAGCGCACCTACGAGCAGTACTTC. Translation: CASSRQRTYEQYF.

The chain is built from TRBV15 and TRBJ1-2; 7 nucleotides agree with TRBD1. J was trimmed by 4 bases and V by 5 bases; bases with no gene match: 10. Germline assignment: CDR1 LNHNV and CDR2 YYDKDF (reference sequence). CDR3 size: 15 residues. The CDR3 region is CATSGGTAIGYGYTF. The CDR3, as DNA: TGTGCCACCAGCGGGGGGACAGCTATTGGCTATGGCTACACCTTC.

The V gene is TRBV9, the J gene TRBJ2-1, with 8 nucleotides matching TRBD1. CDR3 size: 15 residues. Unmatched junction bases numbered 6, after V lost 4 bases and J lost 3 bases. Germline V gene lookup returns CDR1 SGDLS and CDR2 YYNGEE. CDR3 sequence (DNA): TGTGCCAGCAGCACAACCGGGACAGGCTACAATGAGCAGTTCTTC. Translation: CASSTTGTGYNEQFF.

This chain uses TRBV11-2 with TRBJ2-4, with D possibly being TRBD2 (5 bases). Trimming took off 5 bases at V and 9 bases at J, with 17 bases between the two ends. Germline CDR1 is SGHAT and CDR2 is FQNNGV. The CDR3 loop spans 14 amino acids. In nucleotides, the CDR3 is TGTGCCAGCAGCCCACCACCCGTGGGGAGCATTCAGTACTTC. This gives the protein CASSPPPVGSIQYF.

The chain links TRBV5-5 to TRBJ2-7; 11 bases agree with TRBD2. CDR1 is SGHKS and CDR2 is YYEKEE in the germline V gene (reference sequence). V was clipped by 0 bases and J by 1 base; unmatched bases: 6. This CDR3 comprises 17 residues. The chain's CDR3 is CASSLAGTSGFSYEQYF. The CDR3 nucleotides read TGTGCCAGCAGCTTGGCGGGGACTAGCGGATTTTCCTACGAGCAGTACTTC. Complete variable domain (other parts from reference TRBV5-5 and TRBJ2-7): DAGVTQSPTHLIKTRGQQVTLRCSPISGHKSVSWYQQVLGQGPQFIFQYYEKEERGRGNFPDRFSARQFPNYSSELNVNALLLGDSALYLCASSLAGTSGFSYEQYFGPGTRLTVT.

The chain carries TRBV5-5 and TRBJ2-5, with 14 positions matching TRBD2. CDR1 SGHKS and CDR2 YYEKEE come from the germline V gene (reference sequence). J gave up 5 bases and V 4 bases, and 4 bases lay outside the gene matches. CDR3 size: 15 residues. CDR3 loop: CASSTGTSGGETQYF. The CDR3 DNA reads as TGTGCCAGCAGCACCGGGACTAGCGGGGGTGAGACCCAGTACTTC.

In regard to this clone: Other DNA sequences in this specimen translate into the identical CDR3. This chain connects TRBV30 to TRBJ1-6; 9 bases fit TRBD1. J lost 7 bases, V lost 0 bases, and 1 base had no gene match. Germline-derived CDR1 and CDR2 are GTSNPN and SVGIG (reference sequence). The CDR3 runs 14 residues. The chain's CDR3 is CAWSVGTGNSPLHF. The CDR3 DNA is TGTGCCTGGAGTGTAGGGACAGGGAATTCACCCCTCCACTTT.

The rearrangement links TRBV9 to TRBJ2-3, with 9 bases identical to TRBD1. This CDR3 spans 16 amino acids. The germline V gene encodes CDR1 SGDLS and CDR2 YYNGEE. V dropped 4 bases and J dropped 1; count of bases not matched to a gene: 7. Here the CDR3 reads CASSPRQGVGTDTQYF. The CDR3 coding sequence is TGTGCCAGCAGCCCAAGACAGGGGGTGGGCACAGATACGCAGTATTTT.

This CDR3 is CASSLAGGTDTQYF. DNA for the CDR3: TGTGCCAGCTCCCTAGCGGGAGGCACAGATACGCAGTATTTT. The chain is built from TRBV18 and TRBJ2-3; 10 bases fit TRBD2. The V and J ends lost 6 bases and 1 base, in that order; junction bases with no gene match: 1. The CDR3 covers 14 residues. Germline CDR1 is KGHSH and CDR2 is LQKENI.

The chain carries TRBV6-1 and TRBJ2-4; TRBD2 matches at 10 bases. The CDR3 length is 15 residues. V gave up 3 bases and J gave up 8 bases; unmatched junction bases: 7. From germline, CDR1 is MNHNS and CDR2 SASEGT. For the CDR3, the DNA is TGTGCCAGCAGTGATAGCCTAGCGGGGGTAGACATTCAGTACTTC. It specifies CASSDSLAGVDIQYF.

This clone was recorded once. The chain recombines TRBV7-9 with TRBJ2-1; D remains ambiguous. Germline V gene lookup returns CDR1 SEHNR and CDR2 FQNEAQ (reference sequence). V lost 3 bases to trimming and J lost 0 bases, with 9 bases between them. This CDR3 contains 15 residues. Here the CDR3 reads CASSLGSSSYNEQFF. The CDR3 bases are TGTGCCAGCAGCTTGGGCTCGAGCTCCTACAATGAGCAGTTCTTC.

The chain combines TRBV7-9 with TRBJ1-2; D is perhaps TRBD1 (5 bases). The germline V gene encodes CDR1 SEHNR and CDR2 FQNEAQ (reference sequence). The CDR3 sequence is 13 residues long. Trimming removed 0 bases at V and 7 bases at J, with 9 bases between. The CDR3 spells CASSLAQQAGYTF. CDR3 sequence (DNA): TGTGCCAGCAGCTTAGCTCAACAGGCTGGCTACACCTTC. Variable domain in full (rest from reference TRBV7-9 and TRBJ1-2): DTGVSQNPRHKITKRGQNVTFRCDPISEHNRLYWYRQTLGQGPEFLTYFQNEAQLEKSRLLSDRFSAERPKGSFSTLEIQRTEQGDSAMYLCASSLAQQAGYTFGSGTRLTVV.

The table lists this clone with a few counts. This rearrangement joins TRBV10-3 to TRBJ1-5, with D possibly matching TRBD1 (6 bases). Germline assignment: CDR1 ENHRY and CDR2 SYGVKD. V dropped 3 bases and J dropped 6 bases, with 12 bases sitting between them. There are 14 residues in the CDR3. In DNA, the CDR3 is TGTGCCATCAGTGATGCGGGGGGCCTTCAGCCCCAGCATTTT. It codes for CAISDAGGLQPQHF.

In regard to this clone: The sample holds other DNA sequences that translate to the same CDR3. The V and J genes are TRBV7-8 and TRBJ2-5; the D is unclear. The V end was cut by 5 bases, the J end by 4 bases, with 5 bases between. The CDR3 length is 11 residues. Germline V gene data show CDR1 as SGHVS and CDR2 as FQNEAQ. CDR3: CASSPGETQYF. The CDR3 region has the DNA TGTGCCAGCAGCCCGGGAGAGACCCAGTACTTC.

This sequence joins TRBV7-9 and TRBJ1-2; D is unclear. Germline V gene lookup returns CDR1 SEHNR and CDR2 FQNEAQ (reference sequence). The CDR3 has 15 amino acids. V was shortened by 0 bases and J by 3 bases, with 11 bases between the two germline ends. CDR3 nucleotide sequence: TGTGCCAGCAGCTTAGCGAACGGAGGAGACTATGGCTACACCTTC. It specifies CASSLANGGDYGYTF.

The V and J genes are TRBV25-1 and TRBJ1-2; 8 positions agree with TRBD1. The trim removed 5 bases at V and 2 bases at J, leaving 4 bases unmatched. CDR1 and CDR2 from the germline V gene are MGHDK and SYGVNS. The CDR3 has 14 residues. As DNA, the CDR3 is TGTGCCAGCAGTATAAGGACAGGGAACTATGGCTACACCTTC. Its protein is CASSIRTGNYGYTF.

In nucleotides, the CDR3 is TGTGCCTGGAGTTTTCAGGTGAATCTGAGCAATCAGCCCCAGCATTTT. Protein product: CAWSFQVNLSNQPQHF. The rearrangement joins TRBV30 to TRBJ1-5, with no clear D. V lost 2 bases and J lost 1, with 15 bases in between. CDR3 length: 16 amino acids. Per germline, CDR1 GTSNPN and CDR2 SVGIG (reference sequence). The whole variable domain, remainder taken from reference TRBV30 and TRBJ1-5, is SQTIHQWPATLVQPVGSPLSLECTVEGTSNPNLYWYRQAAGRGLQLLFYSVGIGQISSEVPQNLSASRPQDRQFILSSKKLLLSDSGFYLCAWSFQVNLSNQPQHFGDGTRLSIL.

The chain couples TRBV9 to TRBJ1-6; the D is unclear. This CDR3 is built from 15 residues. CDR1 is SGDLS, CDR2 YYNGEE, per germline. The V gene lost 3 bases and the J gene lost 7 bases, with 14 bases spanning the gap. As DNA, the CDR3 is TGTGCCAGCAGCGCCGACGGGAGATCGAATTCACCCCTCCACTTT. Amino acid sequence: CASSADGRSNSPLHF.

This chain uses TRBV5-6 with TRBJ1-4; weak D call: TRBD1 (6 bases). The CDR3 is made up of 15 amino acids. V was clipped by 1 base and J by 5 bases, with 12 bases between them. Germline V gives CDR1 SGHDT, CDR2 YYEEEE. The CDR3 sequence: CASSLSRGINEKLFF. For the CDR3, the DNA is TGTGCCAGCAGCTTGTCAAGGGGGATCAATGAAAAACTGTTTTTT.

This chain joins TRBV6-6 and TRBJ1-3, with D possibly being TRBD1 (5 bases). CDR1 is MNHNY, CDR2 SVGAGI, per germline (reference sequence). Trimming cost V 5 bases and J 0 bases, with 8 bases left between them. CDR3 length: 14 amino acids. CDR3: CASSTGSSGNTIYF. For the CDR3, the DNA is TGTGCCAGCAGTACAGGCAGCTCTGGAAACACCATATATTTT.

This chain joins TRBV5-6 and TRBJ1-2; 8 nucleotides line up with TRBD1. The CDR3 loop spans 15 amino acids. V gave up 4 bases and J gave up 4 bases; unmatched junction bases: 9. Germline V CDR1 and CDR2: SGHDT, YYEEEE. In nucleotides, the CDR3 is TGTGCCAGCAGCGACACCAGGGGGCCTACCTATGGCTACACCTTC. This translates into CASSDTRGPTYGYTF.

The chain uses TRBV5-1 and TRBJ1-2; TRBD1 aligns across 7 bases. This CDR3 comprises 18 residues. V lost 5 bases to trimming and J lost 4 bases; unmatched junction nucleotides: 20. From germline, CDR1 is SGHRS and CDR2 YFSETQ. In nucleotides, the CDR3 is TGCGCCAGCAGATTGAACTACGCCGGGACAGCTGCGATCTATGGCTACACCTTC. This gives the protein CASRLNYAGTAAIYGYTF.

CDR3 region: CASSLPVPDRGRWDTEAFF. CDR3 bases: TGCGCCAGCAGCTTGCCTGTTCCGGACAGGGGTCGATGGGACACTGAAGCTTTCTTT. The J gene is TRBJ1-1, the V gene TRBV5-1, with TRBD1 matching 9 bases. Trimming removed 1 base from V and 3 bases from J; junction bases left unmatched: 16. CDR1 SGHRS and CDR2 YFSETQ come from the germline V gene. CDR3 length: 19 residues.

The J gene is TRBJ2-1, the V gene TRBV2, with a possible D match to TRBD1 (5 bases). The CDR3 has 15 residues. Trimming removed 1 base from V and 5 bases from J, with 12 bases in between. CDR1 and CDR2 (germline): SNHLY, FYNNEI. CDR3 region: CASSEDGAGNNEQFF. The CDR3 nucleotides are TGTGCCAGCAGTGAAGATGGGGCAGGCAACAATGAGCAGTTCTTC.

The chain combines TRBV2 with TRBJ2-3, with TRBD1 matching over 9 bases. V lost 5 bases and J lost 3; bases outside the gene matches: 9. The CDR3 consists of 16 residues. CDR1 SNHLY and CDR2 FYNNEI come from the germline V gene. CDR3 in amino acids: CASSQFGTGKTDTQYF. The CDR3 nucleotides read TGTGCCAGCAGTCAATTTGGGACAGGGAAAACAGATACGCAGTATTTT. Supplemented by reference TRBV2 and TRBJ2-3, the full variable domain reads EPEVTQTPSHQVTQMGQEVILRCVPISNHLYFYWYRQILGQKVEFLVSFYNNEISEKSEIFDDQFSVERPDGSNFTLKIRSTKLEDSAMYFCASSQFGTGKTDTQYFGPGTRLTVL.

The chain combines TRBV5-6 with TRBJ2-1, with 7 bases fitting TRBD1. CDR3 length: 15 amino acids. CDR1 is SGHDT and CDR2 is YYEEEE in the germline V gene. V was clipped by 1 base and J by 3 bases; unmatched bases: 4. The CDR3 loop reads CASSLMTGIYNEQFF. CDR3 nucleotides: TGTGCCAGCAGCTTGATGACAGGGATCTACAATGAGCAGTTCTTC.

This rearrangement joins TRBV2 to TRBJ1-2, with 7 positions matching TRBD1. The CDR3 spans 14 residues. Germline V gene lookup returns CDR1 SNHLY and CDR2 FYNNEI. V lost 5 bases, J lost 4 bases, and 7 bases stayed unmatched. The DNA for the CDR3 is TGTGCCAGCAGTAGACAGGGCGCGGCCTATGGCTACACCTTC. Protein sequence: CASSRQGAAYGYTF.

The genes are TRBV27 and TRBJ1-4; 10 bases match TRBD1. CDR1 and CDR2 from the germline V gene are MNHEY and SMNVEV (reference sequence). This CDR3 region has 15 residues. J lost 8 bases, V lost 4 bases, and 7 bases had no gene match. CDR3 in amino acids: CASSSLGTGEEKLFF. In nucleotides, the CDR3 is TGTGCCAGCAGTTCGTTAGGGACAGGGGAGGAAAAACTGTTTTTT.